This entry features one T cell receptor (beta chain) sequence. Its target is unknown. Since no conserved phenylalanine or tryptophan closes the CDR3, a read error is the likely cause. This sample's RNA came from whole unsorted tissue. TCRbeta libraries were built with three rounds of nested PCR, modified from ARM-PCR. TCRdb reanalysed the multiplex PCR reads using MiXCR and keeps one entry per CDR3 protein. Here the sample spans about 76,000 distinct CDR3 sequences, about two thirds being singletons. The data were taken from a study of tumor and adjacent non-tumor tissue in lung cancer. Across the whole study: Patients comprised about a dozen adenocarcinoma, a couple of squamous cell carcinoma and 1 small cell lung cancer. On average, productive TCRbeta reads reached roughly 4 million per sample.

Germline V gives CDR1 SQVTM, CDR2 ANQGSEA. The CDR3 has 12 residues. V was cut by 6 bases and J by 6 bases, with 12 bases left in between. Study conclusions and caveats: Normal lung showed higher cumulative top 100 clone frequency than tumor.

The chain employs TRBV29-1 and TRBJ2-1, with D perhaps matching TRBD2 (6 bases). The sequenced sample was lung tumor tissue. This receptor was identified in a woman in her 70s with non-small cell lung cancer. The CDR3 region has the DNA TGCAGCGTCGCCGGGGGTGGCAATGAGCAGTTCTTA. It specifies CSVAGGGNEQFL.